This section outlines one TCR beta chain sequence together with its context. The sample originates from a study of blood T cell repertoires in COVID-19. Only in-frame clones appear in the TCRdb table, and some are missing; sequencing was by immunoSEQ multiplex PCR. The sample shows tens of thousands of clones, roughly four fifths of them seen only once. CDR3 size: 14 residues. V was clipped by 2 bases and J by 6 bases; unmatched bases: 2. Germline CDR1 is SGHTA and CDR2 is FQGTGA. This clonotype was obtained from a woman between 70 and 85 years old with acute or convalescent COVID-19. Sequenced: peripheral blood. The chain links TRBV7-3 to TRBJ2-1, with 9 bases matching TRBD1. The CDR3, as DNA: TGTGCCAGCAGCTTAGGGACAGGGTCCAATGAGCAGTTCTTC. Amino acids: CASSLGTGSNEQFF.